Here is one T cell receptor beta chain with its context. The sample is drawn from a study of brain T cells in children with intractable seizures. The germline gives CDR1 LNHNV, CDR2 YYDKDF (reference sequence). CDR3 length: 17 amino acids. The J segment lost 1 base and the V segment lost 0 bases, leaving 5 bases of the junction unmatched. Pre-surgery treatment included at least one anti-epileptic drug. Measured with immunoSEQ multiplex PCR; TCRdb has only the in-frame clones, and not every one. Counted here are tens of thousands of clones, about 93% occurring once; the ten biggest clones make up over 1.5%.

The J gene is TRBJ1-2, the V gene TRBV15; TRBD1 matches at 10 bases. The TCR was taken from a boy in the first two years of life with tuberous sclerosis and intractable seizures. This material consisted of peripheral blood, taken at surgery. The CDR3 nucleotides are TGTGCCACCAGCAGAGATCAGGGGACAGGGGATAACTATGGCTACACCTTC. Its translation: CATSRDQGTGDNYGYTF.